Sequencing of this TCR beta chain was carried out in a study of CD8 T cells in Susac syndrome (dated by TCRdb to the late 2010s). Concerning the study at large: Of the Susac syndrome patients who were sequenced, roughly six had clinically active disease and roughly 8 were in clinical remission. Whether CD8+ T cell activation and differentiation in Susac syndrome was antigen driven was tested using repertoire sequencing. At blood withdrawal, Susac syndrome patients were either therapy-naive, taking corticosteroids (in some cases with IVIg as well), or taking IVIg alone. Here is what the overall study found, with its caveats: No clonal expansion was detected in the CD4+ T cell repertoire of Susac syndrome patients. The study acknowledged that relatively few individuals were included in the TCR sequencing and HLA analysis.

Peripheral blood CD8+ and CD4+ T cells from healthy donors, Susac syndrome patients and multiple sclerosis patients were profiled using high-throughput TCR beta sequencing. The Susac syndrome patients fulfilled recently defined diagnostic criteria for definite or probable disease. Bulk CD8+ and CD4+ T cells were purified by magnetic negative isolation, while CD8+ TEMRA cells were enriched using FACS. Blood was collected in EDTA tubes and processed within 24 hours, with PBMCs isolated through density gradient centrifugation. PBMCs destined for TCR sequencing were cryopreserved in liquid nitrogen and later thawed in a 37 °C water bath. The sorted or isolated CD4+, CD8+ and CD8+ TEMRA cells reached a purity of at least 90%. At the junction V is shortened by 2 bases and J by 4 bases, with 14 bases in between. According to the germline V gene, CDR1 reads LGHNA and CDR2 reads YSLEER. The CDR3 contains 16 residues, cysteine and phenylalanine counted. Only the CDR3 part of the read is kept: 48 bases, read in frame from the first base.

As for this clonotype: Its cognate antigen has yet to be identified. No qualities accompany the bases; no much larger clone lies one base away.

RNA was extracted with the RNeasy kit and roughly 0.45 to 1 ug was reverse transcribed using random hexamers. The immunoSEQ multiplex PCR assay, covering 54 Vbeta and 13 Jbeta segments, was used to amplify TCR beta CDR3 regions. PCR amplification bias was corrected by using a synthetic template baseline for primer optimization and computational correction. The authors' analysis ran thus. Reads were assigned to V, D and J genes according to IMGT and analyzed in immunoSEQ Analyzer, with only productive sequences retained. Clonality was calculated as one minus the Shannon entropy normalized by log2 of the number of productive unique sequences. Public and private clones were assessed among the 100 most prevalent clones of each patient and control. Clones were defined as Susac-specific if absent from the healthy and MS cohorts, from around 1,000 published viral clones and from other ImmuneACCESS disease sequences. TCRdb ran its own pipeline on the public reads, namely fastp trimming at Q25 and MiXCR clone calling, and kept in-frame beta chains. Under each unique CDR3 protein, matching rows form one entry showing the most common genes and DNA. In this record, the V and J calls reflect TCRdb's handling and not the investigators' own analysis. The sample contains 170,000 or so distinct CDR3 sequences, roughly 95% of them found a single time. Of the sample, about 0.12% is held by the ten largest clones.

The sequence came from a human donor with Susac syndrome. Recombination linked TRBV4-3 to TRBJ2-2, with a tentative D gene TRBD1 over 5 matching bases. The source material was CD4+ T cells from PBMCs. CDR3 protein: CASSQQGRVSTGELFF. At the DNA level, the sequence is TGCGCCAGCAGCCAACAGGGCAGGGTGAGCACCGGGGAGCTGTTTTTT.